The TCR beta chain described here comes from a study of CD8 T cells in Susac syndrome (dated by TCRdb to the late 2010s). As for the study more broadly: Of the Susac syndrome patients who were sequenced, over five had clinically active disease and eight or nine were in clinical remission. Repertoire sequencing was used to test whether CD8+ T cell activation and differentiation in Susac syndrome was antigen driven. At blood withdrawal, Susac syndrome patients were therapy-naive, treated with corticosteroids (with IVIg additionally given to some), or treated with IVIg alone. CD8+ T cell repertoire clonality was compared between about a dozen healthy donors, roughly 14 Susac syndrome patients and around 15 multiple sclerosis patients.

RNA was extracted using the RNeasy kit, and roughly 0.45 to 1 microgram was reverse transcribed with random hexamers. The immunoSEQ multiplex PCR assay, covering 54 Vbeta and 13 Jbeta segments, was used to amplify TCR beta CDR3 regions. Bias from PCR amplification was corrected by using a synthetic template baseline for primer optimization and for computational correction. Under the source paper's analysis protocol: Only productive sequences were kept, with reads annotated to V, D and J genes according to IMGT and analyzed in immunoSEQ Analyzer. Clonality was calculated as one minus the Shannon entropy normalized by log2 of the number of productive unique sequences. Public and private clones were assessed among the 100 most prevalent clones of each patient and control. Clones were defined as Susac-specific if absent from the healthy and MS cohorts, from around 1,000 published viral clones and from other ImmuneACCESS disease sequences. The raw public reads went through TCRdb reprocessing: fastp at Q25, MiXCR clone calling, in-frame beta chains kept. Records with the same CDR3 protein are collapsed into one entry carrying the most frequent genes and DNA. TCRdb, not the original authors, processed these V and J calls. This sample holds 80,000 or so distinct CDR3 sequences; approximately 94% were observed only once. Of the sample, 0.4% to 0.55% is held by the ten largest clones.

The investigation overall reported the following: Clonal expansion was observed in Susac syndrome CD8+ repertoires, with the highest expansion in CD8+ TEMRA cells and greater expansion in clinically active than in remitting patients. In the total CD8+ and CD8+ TEMRA repertoires, sixteen and five Susac-specific public clones, respectively, were identified. The number of individuals in the TCR sequencing and HLA analysis was recognized as being relatively small.

High-throughput TCR beta sequencing profiled peripheral blood CD8+ and CD4+ T cells from healthy donors, Susac syndrome patients and multiple sclerosis patients. The Susac syndrome patients fulfilled recently defined diagnostic criteria for either definite or probable disease. Bulk CD8+ and CD4+ T cells were purified magnetically by negative isolation, whereas CD8+ TEMRA cells were enriched by FACS. Blood was collected in EDTA tubes and processed within 24 hours, with PBMCs isolated through density gradient centrifugation. PBMCs intended for TCR sequencing were cryopreserved in liquid nitrogen and were subsequently thawed in a 37 degrees C water bath. A purity of at least 90% was achieved for sorted or isolated CD4+, CD8+ and CD8+ TEMRA cells. To note about this clonotype: Its recognized antigen is unknown. Base qualities are not provided; no much larger clone lies one nucleotide away.

CDR1 and CDR2 were assigned from the germline V gene (reference sequence) as DFQATT and SNEGSKA. The CDR3 contains 14 residues, cysteine and phenylalanine counted. Only CDR3 DNA remains: 42 bases, in frame from the first base. V trim: 4 bases; J trim: 5 bases; unmatched bases: 8. The rearrangement combines TRBV20-1 with TRBJ1-5; 7 bases in the junction line up with TRBD1. The TCR was taken from a human donor with Susac syndrome. The specimen was CD8+ T cells from PBMCs. The bases are TGCAGTGCTAAAGGAAGGGGGCTGGATCAGCCCCAGCATTTT. This yields the protein CSAKGRGLDQPQHF.